This TCR beta chain comes out of a study of CD8 T cells in ankylosing spondylitis. Overall study findings and caveats: For ankylosing spondylitis blood, a TCR beta motif of about 8 highly homologous variants appeared characteristic.

In its sample, this clonotype was seen many times. Its antigen remains unknown. Generation of TCR beta libraries employed quantitative 5'-RACE incorporating molecular barcodes. TCRdb reanalysed the 5' RACE reads using MiXCR and keeps one entry per CDR3 protein. The sample gives around 30,000 distinct CDR3 sequences, about 5.1% of which show up once; less than 2% is in the top ten. The receptor's source is a female donor with ankylosing spondylitis or in good health (not recorded which). Specimen: blood, either unsorted or a sorted T cell fraction (not recorded which).

CDR3 in amino acids: CASSRAPKGTEAFF. The CDR3, as DNA: TGTGCCAGCAGCCGGGCCCCCAAGGGCACTGAAGCTTTCTTT. This rearrangement joins TRBV9 to TRBJ1-1; D gene ambiguous. V lost 4 bases and J lost 4, with 14 bases in between. CDR1 and CDR2 from the germline V gene are SGDLS and YYNGEE. This CDR3 comprises 14 residues.